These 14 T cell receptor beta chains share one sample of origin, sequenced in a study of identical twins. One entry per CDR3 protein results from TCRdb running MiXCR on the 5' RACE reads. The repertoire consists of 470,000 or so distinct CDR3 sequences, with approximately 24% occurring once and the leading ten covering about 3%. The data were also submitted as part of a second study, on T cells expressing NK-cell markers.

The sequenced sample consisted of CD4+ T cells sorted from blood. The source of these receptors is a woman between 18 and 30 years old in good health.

The CDR3 loop reads CASTVNYGYTF. The DNA of the CDR3 is TGTGCCAGCACGGTAAACTATGGCTACACCTTC. This chain links TRBV2 with TRBJ1-2; D is undetermined. V was shortened by 7 bases and J by 2 bases, with 5 bases between the two germline ends. Per the germline V gene, CDR1 is SNHLY and CDR2 is FYNNEI. The CDR3 totals 11 residues.

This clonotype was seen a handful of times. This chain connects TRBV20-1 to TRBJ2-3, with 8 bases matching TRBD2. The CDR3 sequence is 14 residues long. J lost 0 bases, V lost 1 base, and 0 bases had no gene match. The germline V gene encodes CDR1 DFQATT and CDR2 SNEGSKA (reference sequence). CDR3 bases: TGCAGTGCTAGAGCTAGCGGGAGCACAGATACGCAGTATTTT. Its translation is CSARASGSTDTQYF.

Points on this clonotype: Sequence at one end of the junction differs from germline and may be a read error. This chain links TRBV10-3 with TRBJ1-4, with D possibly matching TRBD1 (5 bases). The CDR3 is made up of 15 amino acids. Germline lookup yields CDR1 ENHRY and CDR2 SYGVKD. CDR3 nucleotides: TGTGCCATCAGGGAGTCCGGGACGGATCATGAAAAACTGTTTTTT. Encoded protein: CAIRESGTDHEKLFF.

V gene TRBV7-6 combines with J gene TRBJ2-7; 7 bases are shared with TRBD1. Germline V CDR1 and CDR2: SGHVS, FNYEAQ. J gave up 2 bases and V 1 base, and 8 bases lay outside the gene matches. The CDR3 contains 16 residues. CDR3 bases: TGTGCCAGCAGCTTAGTTAGGGGGCCGACTACCTACGAGCAGTACTTC. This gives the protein CASSLVRGPTTYEQYF.

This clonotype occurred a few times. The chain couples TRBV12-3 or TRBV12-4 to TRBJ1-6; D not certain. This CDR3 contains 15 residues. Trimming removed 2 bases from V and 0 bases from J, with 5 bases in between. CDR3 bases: TGTGCCAGCAGTTTACAGGCCTCCTATAATTCACCCCTCCACTTT. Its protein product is CASSLQASYNSPLHF.

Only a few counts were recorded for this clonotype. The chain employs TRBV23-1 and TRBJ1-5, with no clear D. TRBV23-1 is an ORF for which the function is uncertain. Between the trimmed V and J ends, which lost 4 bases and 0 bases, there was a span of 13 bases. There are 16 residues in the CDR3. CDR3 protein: CASSRVGTYSNQPQHF. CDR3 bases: TGCGCCAGCAGTCGGGTGGGAACCTATAGCAATCAGCCCCAGCATTTT.

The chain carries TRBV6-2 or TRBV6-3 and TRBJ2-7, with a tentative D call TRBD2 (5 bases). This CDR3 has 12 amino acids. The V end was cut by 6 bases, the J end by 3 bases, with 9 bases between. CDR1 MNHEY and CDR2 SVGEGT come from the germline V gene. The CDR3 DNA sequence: TGTGCCAGCAGGGACTGGGACTACGAGCAGTACTTC. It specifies CASRDWDYEQYF.

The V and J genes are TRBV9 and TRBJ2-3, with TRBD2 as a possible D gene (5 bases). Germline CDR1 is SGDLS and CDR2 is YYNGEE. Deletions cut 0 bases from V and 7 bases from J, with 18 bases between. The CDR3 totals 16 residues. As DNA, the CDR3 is TGTGCCAGCAGCGTAGAACCGGGGAGATATTCATATACGCAGTATTTT. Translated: CASSVEPGRYSYTQYF.

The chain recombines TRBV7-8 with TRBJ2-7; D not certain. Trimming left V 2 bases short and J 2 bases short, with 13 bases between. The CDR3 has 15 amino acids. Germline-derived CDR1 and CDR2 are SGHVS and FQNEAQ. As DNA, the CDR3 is TGTGCCAGCAGCTTATCCCGAATTTACACCTACGAGCAGTACTTC. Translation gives CASSLSRIYTYEQYF.

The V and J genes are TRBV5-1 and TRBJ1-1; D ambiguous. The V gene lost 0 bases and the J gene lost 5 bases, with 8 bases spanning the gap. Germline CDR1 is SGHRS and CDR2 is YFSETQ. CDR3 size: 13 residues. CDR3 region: CASSLGDGTEAFF. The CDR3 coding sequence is TGCGCCAGCAGCTTGGGGGATGGAACTGAAGCTTTCTTT.

The CDR3 reads CASSQPGWDRNTDTQYF. CDR3 DNA sequence: TGTGCCAGCAGCCAACCGGGGTGGGACAGAAACACAGATACGCAGTATTTT. The chain links TRBV11-2 to TRBJ2-3; 7 positions match TRBD1. The CDR3 extends over 17 amino acids. The V and J ends lost 5 bases and 2 bases, in that order; junction bases with no gene match: 13. Germline CDR1 reads SGHAT; CDR2 reads FQNNGV.

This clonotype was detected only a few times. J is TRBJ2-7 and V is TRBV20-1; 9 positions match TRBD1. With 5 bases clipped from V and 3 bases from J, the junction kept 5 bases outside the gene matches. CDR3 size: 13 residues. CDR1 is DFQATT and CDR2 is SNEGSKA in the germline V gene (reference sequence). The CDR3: CSAAGTGIYEQYF. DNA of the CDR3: TGCAGTGCTGCCGGGACAGGGATCTACGAGCAGTACTTC.

The CDR3 sequence is CAISDSLNTEAFF. CDR3 nucleotide sequence: TGTGCCATCAGTGACAGTCTGAACACTGAAGCTTTCTTT. This rearrangement joins TRBV10-3 to TRBJ1-1; D uncertain. V was clipped by 3 bases and J by 0 bases, with 5 bases between them. The CDR3 extends over 13 amino acids. Germline V CDR1 and CDR2: ENHRY, SYGVKD.

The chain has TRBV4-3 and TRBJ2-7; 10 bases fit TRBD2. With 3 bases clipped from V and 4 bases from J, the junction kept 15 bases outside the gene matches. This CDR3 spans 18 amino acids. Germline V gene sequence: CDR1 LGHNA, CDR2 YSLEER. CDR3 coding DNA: TGCGCCAGCAGCCAGACCCGGACAGGCACGGGACTAGCGTACGAGCAGTACTTC. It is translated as CASSQTRTGTGLAYEQYF.